The clone carrying this TCR beta chain came up a few times. Its cognate antigen is unknown. J gave up 3 bases and V 3 bases, and 3 bases lay outside the gene matches. Germline loops: CDR1 SQVTM, CDR2 ANQGSEA. This CDR3 comprises 13 residues. This entry belongs to a study of cytomegalovirus exposure and HLA in healthy donors. Study background: An analysis done earlier identified some 120 million unique TCR beta sequences from about 179 million T cells.

Study-wide points: In an earlier analysis, most TCR beta V segments were productive about 87% or about 30% of the time. Both high specificity and high sensitivity reportedly marked the classifier's diagnosis of cytomegalovirus status.

Vbeta (60) and Jbeta (13) primers were used in the PCR. Assay: immunoSEQ multiplex PCR; the TCRdb copy retains only in-frame clones and omits some. The data hold 160,000 or so clones, with approximately 80% observed a single time. The specimen was PBMCs. The TCR comes from a man aged 30 to 45 in good health and CMV-seronegative. The rearrangement joins TRBV29-1 to TRBJ2-3; 7 positions agree with TRBD1. The DNA for the CDR3 is TGCAGCGTTGATGAGGGGGCGACAGATACGCAGTATTTT. Its protein product is CSVDEGATDTQYF.